This paragraph covers one T cell receptor (beta chain) sequence. The sample comes from a study of blood T cell repertoires in COVID-19. Grouping used clinical history reported by participants in a survey and questionnaire. Exposed participants came across a COVID-19 case within 2 weeks before study entry. In the original analysis: Estimation of nucleated cell counts was performed using reference gene primer amplification. Method: immunoSEQ multiplex PCR; TCRdb's copy keeps in-frame clones and lacks some. The V and J calls and clone size were taken over from that table, and D and trimming were inferred from the DNA. The sample has about 320,000 clones, 90% seen once. V lost 10 bases, J lost 6 bases, and 20 bases lay in between. The CDR3 extends over 14 amino acids. CDR1 and CDR2 from the germline V gene are ENHRY and SYGVKD.

The rearrangement joins TRBV10-3 to TRBJ2-3; possible D gene TRBD1, 6 bases. The receptor's source is a woman aged 25 to 39 who had been exposed to COVID-19. Input material: PBMCs or T cells enriched from blood (not recorded which). CDR3 nucleotide sequence: TGTGCCACGAGGCCACAGGGTGGATTTGATACGCAGTATTTT. The encoded protein is CATRPQGGFDTQYF.